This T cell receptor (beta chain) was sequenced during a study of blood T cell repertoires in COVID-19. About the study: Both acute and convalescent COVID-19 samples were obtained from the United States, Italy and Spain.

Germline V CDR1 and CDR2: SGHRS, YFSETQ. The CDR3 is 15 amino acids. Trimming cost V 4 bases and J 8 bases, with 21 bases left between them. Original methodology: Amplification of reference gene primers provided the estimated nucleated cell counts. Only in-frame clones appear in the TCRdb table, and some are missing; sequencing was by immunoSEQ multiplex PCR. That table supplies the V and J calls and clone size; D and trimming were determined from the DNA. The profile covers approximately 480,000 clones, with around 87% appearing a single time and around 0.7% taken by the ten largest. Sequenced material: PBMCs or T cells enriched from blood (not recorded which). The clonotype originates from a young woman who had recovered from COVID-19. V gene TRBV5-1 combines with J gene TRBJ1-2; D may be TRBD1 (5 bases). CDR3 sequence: CASSVTPQELEGYTF. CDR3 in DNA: TGCGCCAGCAGCGTTACCCCACAGGAGTTGGAAGGCTACACCTTC.